This is a list of T cell receptor beta chains from one sample in a study of OX40 agonist ivuxolimab in advanced cancers. TCRdb's table, derived via immunoSEQ multiplex PCR, lists solely in-frame clones and lacks some. The sample lists roughly 49,000 clones, about 86% seen once, with about 7% in the top ten. The sample in question was CD4+ or CD8+ T cells sorted from blood, obtained in a trial of the OX40 agonist ivuxolimab. Receptors were obtained from an adult with an advanced solid tumor such as melanoma, head and neck, liver or kidney cancer. CDR3s include the opening cysteine and the closing phenylalanine or tryptophan. Each record gives: V gene, clone size, J gene, D gene, CDR3 protein, CDR3 DNA. D genes are given only for firm matches. Some rows mark clone size as missing; the rest say once, few, many or name a class of expanded clone.

V: TRBV2
size: -
J: TRBJ1-2
D: -
CDR3: CASSESAGLYGYTF
DNA: TGTGCCAGCAGTGAGTCGGCAGGGTTGTATGGCTACACCTTC

V: TRBV19
size: -
J: TRBJ1-5
D: -
CDR3: CASSTYNQPQHF
DNA: TGTGCCAGTAGTACATACAATCAGCCCCAGCATTTT

V: TRBV5-4
size: -
J: TRBJ2-1
D: TRBD1
CDR3: CASSPLRGYNEQFF
DNA: TGTGCCAGCAGCCCTCTCAGGGGGTACAATGAGCAGTTCTTC

V: TRBV4-1
size: -
J: TRBJ1-6
D: -
CDR3: CASSPIAGNSPLHF
DNA: TGCGCCAGCAGCCCCATCGCCGGGAATTCACCCCTCCACTTT

V: TRBV25-1
size: -
J: TRBJ2-2
D: -
CDR3: CASSEWGAGELFF
DNA: TGTGCCAGCAGTGAATGGGGAGCCGGGGAGCTGTTTTTT

V: TRBV11-2
size: -
J: TRBJ2-3
D: -
CDR3: CASSLGTGVTDTQYF
DNA: TGTGCCAGCAGCTTAGGGACGGGAGTAACAGATACGCAGTATTTT

V: TRBV10-3
size: -
J: TRBJ2-1
D: -
CDR3: CAIKNGHGGNEQFF
DNA: TGTGCCATCAAAAATGGACACGGAGGGAATGAGCAGTTCTTC

V: TRBV7-2
size: -
J: TRBJ2-2
D: TRBD2
CDR3: CASSLPQREGTGELFF
DNA: TGTGCCAGCAGCTTACCCCAGCGGGAAGGAACCGGGGAGCTGTTTTTT

V: TRBV27
size: few
J: TRBJ2-7
D: -
CDR3: CASSFSGTYEQYF
DNA: TGTGCCAGCAGTTTCTCGGGAACCTACGAGCAGTACTTC

V: TRBV5-4
size: once
J: TRBJ2-7
D: -
CDR3: CASRGQFSYEQYF
DNA: TGTGCCAGCAGAGGGCAGTTTTCCTACGAGCAGTACTTC

V: TRBV6-6
size: -
J: TRBJ1-1
D: TRBD1
CDR3: CASSIQGGFGTEAFF
DNA: TGTGCCAGCAGTATACAGGGGGGGTTTGGCACTGAAGCTTTCTTT

V: TRBV19
size: -
J: TRBJ2-7
D: TRBD1
CDR3: CASSIAQGASYEQYF
DNA: TGTGCCAGTAGTATAGCGCAGGGGGCATCCTACGAGCAGTACTTC

V: TRBV7-9
size: many
J: TRBJ2-5
D: TRBD1
CDR3: CASSFGTDNQETQYF
DNA: TGTGCCAGCAGCTTCGGGACAGACAACCAAGAGACCCAGTACTTC

V: TRBV19
size: -
J: TRBJ2-2
D: TRBD2
CDR3: CASTLAGVGAGELFF
DNA: TGTGCCAGTACCCTAGCGGGAGTGGGGGCCGGGGAGCTGTTTTTT

V: TRBV27
size: -
J: TRBJ2-7
D: -
CDR3: CASSSEGAYHYEQYF
DNA: TGTGCCAGCAGTTCCGAGGGAGCGTATCACTACGAGCAGTACTTC

V: TRBV19
size: few
J: TRBJ2-1
D: -
CDR3: CASRGDSNEQFF
DNA: TGTGCCAGTAGAGGTGACAGCAATGAGCAGTTCTTC

V: TRBV7-6
size: -
J: TRBJ2-1
D: -
CDR3: CASSLEQETYNEQFF
DNA: TGTGCCAGCAGCTTAGAGCAGGAAACGTACAATGAGCAGTTCTTC

V: TRBV6-5
size: -
J: TRBJ1-2
D: TRBD1
CDR3: CASSYSPGQGLGYTF
DNA: TGTGCCAGCAGTTACTCCCCCGGACAGGGGCTTGGCTACACCTTC

V: TRBV27
size: -
J: TRBJ2-1
D: -
CDR3: CASSSPESSYNEQFF
DNA: TGTGCCAGCAGTTCCCCCGAAAGCTCCTACAATGAGCAGTTCTTC